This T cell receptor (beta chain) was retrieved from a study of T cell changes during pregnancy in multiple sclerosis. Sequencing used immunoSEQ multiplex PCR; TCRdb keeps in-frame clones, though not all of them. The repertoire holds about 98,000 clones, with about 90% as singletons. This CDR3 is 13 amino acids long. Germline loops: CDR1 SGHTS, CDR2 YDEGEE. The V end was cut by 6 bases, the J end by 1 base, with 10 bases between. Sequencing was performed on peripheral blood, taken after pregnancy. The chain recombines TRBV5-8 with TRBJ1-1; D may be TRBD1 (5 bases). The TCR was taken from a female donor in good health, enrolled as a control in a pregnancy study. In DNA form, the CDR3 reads TGTGCCAGCACCATCGACAGGAACACTGAAGCTTTCTTT. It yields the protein CASTIDRNTEAFF.